The source of this T cell receptor (beta chain) is a study of blood T cell repertoires in COVID-19. Study-level information: COVID-19 samples, acute and convalescent, were from the United States, Italy and Spain. From T cells, B-cell-depleted T cells, or PBMCs came the material, which was cDNA or gDNA.

Remarks on this clone: A read error may account for a junction end that differs from germline.

The germline CDR1 and CDR2 sequences are KGHDR and SFDVKD. The CDR3 totals 15 residues. Original analysis: Estimation of nucleated cell counts relied on the amplification of reference gene primers. The table came from immunoSEQ multiplex PCR; TCRdb's copy has only in-frame clones and leaves some out. V and J calls and clone size are copied from that table; D and trimming were computed from the DNA. Here the sample spans approximately 180,000 clones, 70% to 90% being singletons. This sequence joins TRBV24-1 and TRBJ2-3; D possibly corresponds to TRBD2 (5 bases). This TCR derives from a man in his forties or fifties with active or convalescent COVID-19. The sample taken for sequencing was peripheral blood. CDR3 coding DNA: TGTGCCACCAGTGATCCCCGGAGGAGCATAGATACGCAGTATTTT. Translating it yields CATSDPRRSIDTQYF.